These T cell receptor beta chains were read from a single sample in a study of OX40 agonist ivuxolimab in advanced cancers. TCRdb's table, derived via immunoSEQ multiplex PCR, lists solely in-frame clones and lacks some. The top ten clones hold 3% to 4.5% of a sample with around 94,000 clones, around 85% of them seen once. Sample: CD4+ or CD8+ T cells sorted from blood, taken in a trial of the OX40 agonist ivuxolimab. These receptors originate from an adult with an advanced solid tumor such as melanoma, head and neck, liver or kidney cancer. The CDR3 runs from the conserved cysteine through the conserved F or W. D genes are given only for firm matches. Only part of the rows carry a size: once, few, many, or a class if the clone is expanded.

abundance | j_gene | d_gene | v_gene | CDR3nt | CDR3aa
few | TRBJ2-7 | NA | TRBV28 | TGTGCCAGCAGAACTGGGACGGGAACCTACGAGCAGTACTTC | CASRTGTGTYEQYF
once | TRBJ1-4 | NA | TRBV9 | TGTGCCAGCAGCACCGGGGCGGGACTGAGTAATGAAAAACTGTTTTTT | CASSTGAGLSNEKLFF
NA | TRBJ2-7 | TRBD1 | TRBV28 | TGTGCCAGCAGGACCCCGGGACAGGGGGCGTACGAGCAGTACTTC | CASRTPGQGAYEQYF
NA | TRBJ2-7 | TRBD2 | TRBV2 | TGTGCCAGCAGTGCTGGCCTAGCGGGTTCCTACGAGCAGTACTTC | CASSAGLAGSYEQYF
NA | TRBJ1-5 | TRBD1 | TRBV28 | TGTGCCAGCAGTACCGGACAGGTAACCTCTACGGAGCCCCAGCATTTT | CASSTGQVTSTEPQHF
NA | TRBJ1-1 | NA | TRBV5-6 | TGTGCCAGCAGCTGGGCGGGTTACGGTGAAGCTTTCTTT | CASSWAGYGEAFF
NA | TRBJ1-2 | TRBD1 | TRBV7-2 | TGTGCCAGCAGCTTAGCGTTCAGGGGGCGAGTTGGCTACACCTTC | CASSLAFRGRVGYTF
NA | TRBJ1-3 | NA | TRBV7-9 | TGTGCCAGCAGCTTAGTCGGGATGTCTGGAAACACCATATATTTT | CASSLVGMSGNTIYF
NA | TRBJ1-1 | NA | TRBV5-4 | TGTGCCAGCAGCACAAGTACACGAGACGCTGAAGCTTTCTTT | CASSTSTRDAEAFF
NA | TRBJ2-3 | TRBD2 | TRBV5-1 | TGCGCCAGCAGCCGCAGCCTAGCGGGGTCACAGGATACGCAGTATTTT | CASSRSLAGSQDTQYF
NA | TRBJ2-6 | NA | TRBV27 | TGTGCCAGCAGTCCCCTAGACTCTGGGGCCAACGTCCTGACTTTC | CASSPLDSGANVLTF
NA | TRBJ2-6 | NA | TRBV7-9 | TGTGCCAGCACAACTCTAACTGGGGCCAACGTCCTGACTTTC | CASTTLTGANVLTF
NA | TRBJ2-7 | NA | TRBV5-1 | TGCGCCAGCAGTATTGGGGGGATCTCCAACGAGCAGTACTTC | CASSIGGISNEQYF
NA | TRBJ2-3 | TRBD2 | TRBV5-4 | TGTGCCAGCAGCTTGGTCGCCCTAGCGGGAGGGCGAATAACAGATACGCAGTATTTT | CASSLVALAGGRITDTQYF
NA | TRBJ1-4 | NA | TRBV28 | TGTGCCAGCAGTTTACAAGCCGCAACTAATGAAAAACTGTTTTTT | CASSLQAATNEKLFF
NA | TRBJ2-7 | NA | TRBV7-9 | TGTGCCAGCAGCTTCCTCTCCGGTTGGGGTGAGCAGTACTTC | CASSFLSGWGEQYF
NA | TRBJ2-7 | NA | TRBV7-9 | TGTGCCAGCAGCCCCTCCCCATACGAGCAGTACTTC | CASSPSPYEQYF
NA | TRBJ2-7 | TRBD2 | TRBV5-4 | TGTGCCAGCAGCTACGGGACTAGCGGATCCTACGAGCAGTACTTC | CASSYGTSGSYEQYF
once | TRBJ1-5 | NA | TRBV10-2 | TGCGCCAGCAGTTCCGTCTATAGCAATCAGCCCCAGCATTTT | CASSSVYSNQPQHF
NA | TRBJ2-1 | NA | TRBV18 | TGTGCCAGCTCACCTACCCGGCCTGGGAACAATGAGCAGTTCTTC | CASSPTRPGNNEQFF
NA | TRBJ2-3 | NA | TRBV9 | TGTGCCAGCAGCGTGGGGACAGGCGGGAGTACGCAGTATTTT | CASSVGTGGSTQYF
NA | TRBJ2-1 | TRBD2 | TRBV9 | TGTGCCAGCAGCGTCGCCGGAGCGGGAGGCAATCTCAATGAGCAGTTCTTC | CASSVAGAGGNLNEQFF
NA | TRBJ2-6 | NA | TRBV19 | TGTGCCAGTAGCGGCAGGGGGGGATCCCCGGTTGGCAACGTCCTGACTTTC | CASSGRGGSPVGNVLTF
NA | TRBJ1-1 | NA | TRBV7-9 | TGTGCCAGCAGCTTGGTGGGGCAGGGAGTGAACACTGAAGCTTTCTTT | CASSLVGQGVNTEAFF
NA | TRBJ2-2 | NA | TRBV5-1 | TGCGCCAGCAGCTTGGCCGCAGACAGATACACCGGGGAGCTGTTTTTT | CASSLAADRYTGELFF
NA | TRBJ2-5 | TRBD2 | TRBV19 | TGTGCCAGTAGTCCCGGAAGGACTAGCGGGAGTGTCGGGGAGACCCAGTACTTC | CASSPGRTSGSVGETQYF
once | TRBJ1-5 | NA | TRBV27 | TGTGCCAGCCCAGAGCCGCCCCATAGCAATCAGCCCCAGCATTTT | CASPEPPHSNQPQHF
once | TRBJ2-2 | NA | TRBV7-2 | TGTGCCAGCAGCTTAGTGTGGGACACCGGGGAGCTGTTTTTT | CASSLVWDTGELFF
NA | TRBJ2-1 | NA | TRBV2 | TGTGCCAGCAGTGAAGCAAGACCAGAGGAGCAGTTCTTC | CASSEARPEEQFF
NA | TRBJ2-7 | TRBD1 | TRBV28 | TGTGCCAGCAGTGTGGGACAGGTGGGTTCCTACGAGCAGTACTTC | CASSVGQVGSYEQYF
NA | TRBJ1-1 | TRBD1 | TRBV28 | TGTGCCAGCAGTTTCCATGACAGGGACGAGGGAGCTTTCTTT | CASSFHDRDEGAFF
NA | TRBJ2-7 | NA | TRBV28 | TGTGCCAGCAGTTTATCCCCTAGCCAGTCCTACGAGCAGTACTTC | CASSLSPSQSYEQYF
NA | TRBJ2-5 | NA | TRBV7-9 | TGTGCCAGCAGCTTACAGTCAGGGAGTGAGACCCAGTACTTC | CASSLQSGSETQYF
NA | TRBJ1-5 | TRBD1 | TRBV27 | TGTGCCAGCAGTTTGGGGACAGGGTGGCAGCCCCAGCATTTT | CASSLGTGWQPQHF
NA | TRBJ1-1 | NA | TRBV7-9 | TGTGCCAGCATCCTTCAAGGGGTCACTGAAGCTTTCTTT | CASILQGVTEAFF
NA | TRBJ2-5 | TRBD2 | TRBV5-6 | TGTGCCAGCAGCTTGCTGGCGGGAGTGGAGACCCAGTACTTC | CASSLLAGVETQYF
NA | TRBJ2-7 | NA | TRBV4-1 | TGCGCCAGCAGCCAAGATTTCTGGACTAGACAGGCGCATGAGCAGTACTTC | CASSQDFWTRQAHEQYF
NA | TRBJ2-2 | NA | TRBV19 | TGTGCCAGTAGTACAACATACAGTCTCGGCACCGGGGAGCTGTTTTTT | CASSTTYSLGTGELFF
NA | TRBJ1-5 | NA | TRBV5-1 | TGCGCCAGCAGCTTGGCGGTGGATCAGCCCCAGCATTTT | CASSLAVDQPQHF
few | TRBJ1-3 | NA | TRBV7-9 | TGTGCCAGCAGCCCAAAACACAGGATTGGAAACACCATATATTTT | CASSPKHRIGNTIYF
NA | TRBJ2-7 | TRBD1 | TRBV20-1 | TGCAGTGCTAGCCAAGGGACAGGGGATTACTTC | CSASQGTGDYF
NA | TRBJ2-7 | NA | TRBV27 | TGTGCCAGCAGTTTAAAACAGATCAGCTCCTACGAGCAGTACTTC | CASSLKQISSYEQYF
NA | TRBJ2-2 | NA | TRBV7-2 | TGTGCCAGCAGCTTTTACACCGGGGAGCTGTTTTTT | CASSFYTGELFF
NA | TRBJ2-3 | NA | TRBV30 | TGTGCCTGGGCACAGGGAGCGACAGATACGCAGTATTTT | CAWAQGATDTQYF
NA | TRBJ2-3 | NA | TRBV14 | TGTGCCAGCAGCCAAGATCGGGATTTCAGCGATACGCAGTATTTT | CASSQDRDFSDTQYF
NA | TRBJ2-7 | NA | TRBV5-1 | TGCGCCAGCAGCACCTACCTAAGAGGTAGTGAGCAGTACTTC | CASSTYLRGSEQYF
NA | TRBJ2-7 | NA | TRBV7-9 | TGTGCCAGCAGTAGATCCGTGAGCTCCTACGAGCAGTACTTC | CASSRSVSSYEQYF
NA | TRBJ2-2 | NA | TRBV5-4 | TGTGCCAGCAGCTCATGGGCGGGGGAGCTGTTTTTT | CASSSWAGELFF
few | TRBJ2-3 | TRBD2 | TRBV29-1 | TGCAGCGTTGAAGTTGGGACTAGCGGGAGGCCAGATACGCAGTATTTT | CSVEVGTSGRPDTQYF
NA | TRBJ2-1 | TRBD2 | TRBV7-2 | TGTGCCAGCAGCAAAACTAGCGGGTCCGTTCGGAATGAGCAGTTCTTC | CASSKTSGSVRNEQFF